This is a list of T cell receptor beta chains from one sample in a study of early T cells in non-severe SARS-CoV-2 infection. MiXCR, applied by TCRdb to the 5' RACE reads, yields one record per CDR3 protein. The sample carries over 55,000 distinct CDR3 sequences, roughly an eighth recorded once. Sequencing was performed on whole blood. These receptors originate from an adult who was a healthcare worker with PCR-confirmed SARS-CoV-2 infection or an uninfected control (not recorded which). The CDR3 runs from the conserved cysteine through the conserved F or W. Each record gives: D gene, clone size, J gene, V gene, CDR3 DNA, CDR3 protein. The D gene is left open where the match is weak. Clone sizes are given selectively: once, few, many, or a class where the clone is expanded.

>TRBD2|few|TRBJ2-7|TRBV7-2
TGTGCCAGCAGCCGCGGGAGGGTCTCCTACGAGCAGTACTTC
CASSRGRVSYEQYF
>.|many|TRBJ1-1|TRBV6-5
TGTGCCAGCAGTTACGCAGTCACTAACACTGAAGCTTTCTTT
CASSYAVTNTEAFF
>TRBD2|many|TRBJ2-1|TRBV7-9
TGTGCCACACACAGGACTAGCGCCTACAATGAGCAGTTCTTC
CATHRTSAYNEQFF
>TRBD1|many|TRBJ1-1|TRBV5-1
TGCGCCAGCAGCAACCGGACAGGAGCGAGCACTGAAGCTTTCTTT
CASSNRTGASTEAFF
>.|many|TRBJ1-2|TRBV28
TGTGCCAGCAGTTCCACCTATGGCTACACCTTC
CASSSTYGYTF
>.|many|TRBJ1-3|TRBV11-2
TGTGCCAGCCCCGACACCCGCGCTGGAAACACCATATATTTT
CASPDTRAGNTIYF
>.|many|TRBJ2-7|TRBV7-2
TGTGCCAGCAGCCCTCCCGACCGGACCTACGAGCAGTACTTC
CASSPPDRTYEQYF
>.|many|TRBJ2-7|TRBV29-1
TGCAGCGTTGAACGGGGGTGGAACGAGCAGTACTTC
CSVERGWNEQYF
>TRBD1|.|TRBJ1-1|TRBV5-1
TGCGCCAGCAGCTTGGCAGGGGGAGAAAACACTGAAGCTTTCTTT
CASSLAGGENTEAFF
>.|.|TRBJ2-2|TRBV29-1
TGCAGCGTTACGTCAGTCACCGGGGAGCTGTTTTTT
CSVTSVTGELFF
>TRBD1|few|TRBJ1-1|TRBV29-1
TGCAGCGCTGGGACAGGGGAAGGAGCTTTCTTT
CSAGTGEGAFF
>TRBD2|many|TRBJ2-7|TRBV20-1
TGCAGTGCTAGAGCCGGGACTAGCGATCACGAGCAGTACTTC
CSARAGTSDHEQYF
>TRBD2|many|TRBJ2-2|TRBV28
TGTGCCAGCAGGAGTGGGGGGGAGCACACCGGGGAGCTGTTTTTT
CASRSGGEHTGELFF
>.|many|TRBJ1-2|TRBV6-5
TGTGCCAGCAGTCGGGCGCGTAACTATGGCTACACCTTC
CASSRARNYGYTF
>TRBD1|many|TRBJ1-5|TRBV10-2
TGCGCCAGCAGTTTCCAGGGGGGTCAGCCCCAGCATTTT
CASSFQGGQPQHF
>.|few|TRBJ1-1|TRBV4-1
TGCGCCAGCAGCCAAGATAATGGGGGTGTGGGCACTGAAGCTTTCTTT
CASSQDNGGVGTEAFF
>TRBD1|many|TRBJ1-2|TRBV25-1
TGTGCCAGCAGCCGGACAGGGCGCTATGGCTACACCTTC
CASSRTGRYGYTF
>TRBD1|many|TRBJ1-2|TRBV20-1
TGCAGTGCTAGAGATCCCCGGACAGGGGACTATGGCTACACCTTC
CSARDPRTGDYGYTF
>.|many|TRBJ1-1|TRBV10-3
TGTGCCATCAGTGAGGAGAGGAACACTGAAGCTTTCTTT
CAISEERNTEAFF
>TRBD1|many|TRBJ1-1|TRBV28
TGTGCCAGCAGTTCTCAGGGGGCGCAAGGGACTGAAGCTTTCTTT
CASSSQGAQGTEAFF
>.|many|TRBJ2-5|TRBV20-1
TGCAGTGCTAGAGACCCCCAACGACGGGGAGAGACCCAGTACTTC
CSARDPQRRGETQYF
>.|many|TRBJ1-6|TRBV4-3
TGCGCCAGCAGCTCGGGTCTCGGAGTGGATTCACCCCTCCACTTT
CASSSGLGVDSPLHF
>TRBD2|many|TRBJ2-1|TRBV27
TGTGCCAGCAGTCCGACACCGGGACTATTTAACTATGAGCAGTTCTTC
CASSPTPGLFNYEQFF
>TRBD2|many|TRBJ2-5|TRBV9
TGTGCCAGCAGCGTAGCAGCGGGAGGGTTGGAGACCCAGTACTTC
CASSVAAGGLETQYF
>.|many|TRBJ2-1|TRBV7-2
TGTGCCAGCAGCCTATTGGGGCCCCAGTACAATGAGCAGTTCTTC
CASSLLGPQYNEQFF
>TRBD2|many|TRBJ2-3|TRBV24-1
TGTGCCACCAGTGATAAGCGGGGGACAGATACGCAGTATTTT
CATSDKRGTDTQYF
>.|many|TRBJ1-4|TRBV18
TGTGCCAGCTCACCACTCAGGCAGACAGACTTATCCCCCCAAGAGGAAAAACTGTTTTTT
CASSPLRQTDLSPQEEKLFF
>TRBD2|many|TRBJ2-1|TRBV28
TGTGCCAGCAGTCGGACTAGCGGGGGAGGGGAGGTCTTC
CASSRTSGGGEVF
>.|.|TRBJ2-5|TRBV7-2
TGTGCCAGCAGCAACTGGGGGGGCGGGGAGACCCAGTACTTC
CASSNWGGGETQYF
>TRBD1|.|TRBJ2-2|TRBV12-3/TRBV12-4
TGTGCCAGCAGTTTTCCGGACAGGTCGAACACCGGGGAGCTGTTTTTT
CASSFPDRSNTGELFF
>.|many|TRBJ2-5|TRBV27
TGTGCCAGCAGTTTGGGGCAGGGGCGCGAGACCCAGTACTTC
CASSLGQGRETQYF
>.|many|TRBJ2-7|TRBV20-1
TGCAGTGCTTTCTCCAGCTACGAGCAGTACTTC
CSAFSSYEQYF
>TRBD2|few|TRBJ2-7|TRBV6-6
TGTGCCAGCAGTCCCGGGACTAGCCGTACCTACGAGCAGTACTTC
CASSPGTSRTYEQYF
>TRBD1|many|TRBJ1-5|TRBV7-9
TGTGCCAGCAGTCCTACAGGGGGCTCACTTCAGCCCCAGCATTTT
CASSPTGGSLQPQHF
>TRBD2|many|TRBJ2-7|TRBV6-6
TGTGCCAGCAGTAACCCGGGACTAGCGTCCTACGAGCAGTACTTC
CASSNPGLASYEQYF
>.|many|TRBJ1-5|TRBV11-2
TGTGCCAGCAGCTTAGGATCCAGAGGGCCGAGCAATCAGCCCCAGCATTTT
CASSLGSRGPSNQPQHF
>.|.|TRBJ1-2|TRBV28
TGTGCCAGCAGTTTTGGGGTATACGGCTACACCTTC
CASSFGVYGYTF
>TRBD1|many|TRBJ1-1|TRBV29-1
TGCAGCGGACAAAAGGGACAGGGGGTCGAAGCTTTCTTT
CSGQKGQGVEAFF
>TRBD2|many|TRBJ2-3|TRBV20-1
TGCAGTGCCCCGACTTCTAGCGGGAACACAGATACGCAGTATTTT
CSAPTSSGNTDTQYF
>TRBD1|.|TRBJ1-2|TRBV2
TGTGCCAGCAGTGAAAGAGGGGGCTACTATGGCTACACCTTC
CASSERGGYYGYTF
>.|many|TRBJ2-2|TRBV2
TGTGCCAGCAGTGCTCTGACCAAATCCACCGGGGAGCTGTTTTTT
CASSALTKSTGELFF
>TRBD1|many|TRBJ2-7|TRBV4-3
TGCGCCAGCAGCCAGAATCGGGACAGGAGCTACGAGCAGTACTTC
CASSQNRDRSYEQYF